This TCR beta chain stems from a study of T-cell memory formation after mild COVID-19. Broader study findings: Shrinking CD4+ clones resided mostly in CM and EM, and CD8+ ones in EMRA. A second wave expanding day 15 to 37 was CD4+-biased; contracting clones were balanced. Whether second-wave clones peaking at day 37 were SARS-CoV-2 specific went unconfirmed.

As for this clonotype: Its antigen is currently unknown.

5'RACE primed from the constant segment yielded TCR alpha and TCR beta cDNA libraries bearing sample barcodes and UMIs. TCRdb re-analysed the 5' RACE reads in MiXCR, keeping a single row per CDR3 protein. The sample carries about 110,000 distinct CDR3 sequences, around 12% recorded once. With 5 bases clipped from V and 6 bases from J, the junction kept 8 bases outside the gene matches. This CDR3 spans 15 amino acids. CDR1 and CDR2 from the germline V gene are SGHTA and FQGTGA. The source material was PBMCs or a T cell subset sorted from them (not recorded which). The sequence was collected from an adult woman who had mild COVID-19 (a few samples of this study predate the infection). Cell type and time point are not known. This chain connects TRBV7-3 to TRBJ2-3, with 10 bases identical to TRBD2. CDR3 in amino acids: CASSDGGLALDTQYF. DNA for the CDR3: TGTGCCAGCAGCGACGGGGGACTAGCGCTCGATACGCAGTATTTT.